This is a list of T cell receptor beta chains from one sample in a study of blood T cell repertoires in COVID-19. Assay: immunoSEQ multiplex PCR; the TCRdb copy retains only in-frame clones and omits some. The profile shows approximately 180,000 clones, 84% of them singletons. Specimen: PBMCs or T cells enriched from blood (not recorded which). The receptors originated from a man aged 45-65 years who had recovered from COVID-19. The CDR3 runs from the conserved cysteine through the conserved F or W. A D gene is named only where the DNA matches it firmly. The size entry is marked missing in some rows and otherwise reads once, few, many or a size class.

TRBJ1-5	TRBV6-2/TRBV6-3	-	-	11	TGTGCCAGCAGTCAGGGTCAGCCCCAGCATTTT	CASSQGQPQHF
TRBJ1-5	TRBV4-1	-	-	17	TGCGCCAGCAGCCAAGATCGTGACAGATCACGCAATCAGCCCCAGCATTTT	CASSQDRDRSRNQPQHF
TRBJ1-2	TRBV5-4	-	-	12	TGTGCCAGCCGCCGGGATAACTATGGCTACACCTTC	CASRRDNYGYTF
TRBJ2-2	TRBV10-1	TRBD1	few	14	TGCGCCAGCAAGGGACAGGGGAACACCGGGGAGCTGTTTTTT	CASKGQGNTGELFF
TRBJ1-1	TRBV9	-	few	13	TGTGCCAGCAGCGTAGAGAGTAACAGCGGCGCTTTCTTT	CASSVESNSGAFF
TRBJ1-2	TRBV24-1	-	-	10	TGTGCCAGGCAGGGGAATGGCTACACCTTC	CARQGNGYTF
TRBJ1-2	TRBV30	TRBD1	-	12	TGTGCCTGGAGAAAGGGGGCGGAGGGCTACACCTTC	CAWRKGAEGYTF
TRBJ1-1	TRBV5-6	TRBD1	-	16	TGTGCCAGCAGCGCGTTCGGACAGGGGCAGAACACTGAAGCTTTCTTT	CASSAFGQGQNTEAFF
TRBJ1-5	TRBV27	-	-	15	TGTGCCAGCAGTCCACAGGGAGAGATCAATCAGCCCCAGCATTTT	CASSPQGEINQPQHF
TRBJ1-4	TRBV7-2	-	-	14	TGTGCCAGCAGCCGGCACAGAAATAATGAAAAACTGTTTTTT	CASSRHRNNEKLFF
TRBJ2-7	TRBV19	TRBD1	many	16	TGTGCCAGTAGTATAGTGTCGGCGACAGGGGGTTACGAGCAGTACTTC	CASSIVSATGGYEQYF
TRBJ1-5	TRBV18	-	-	15	TGTGCCAGCTCAACCAGACAGGAAAGCAATCAGCCCCAGCATTTT	CASSTRQESNQPQHF
TRBJ2-2	TRBV5-1	TRBD2	-	16	TGCGCCAGCAGCAGATCATCCGCGGGGGGCAGCGGGGAGCTGTTTTTT	CASSRSSAGGSGELFF
TRBJ1-1	TRBV18	-	once	14	TGTGCCAGCTCACCAGAGGTTCAGAACACTGAAGCTTTCTTT	CASSPEVQNTEAFF
TRBJ1-5	TRBV6-1	TRBD1	-	12	TGTGCCAGCAGTGAAGCGGACAGGACCTGGCATTTT	CASSEADRTWHF
TRBJ2-3	TRBV9	TRBD2	once	16	TGTGCCAGCGGTACTAGCGGGGGGGGAAGCACAGATACGCAGTATTTT	CASGTSGGGSTDTQYF